These 20 T cell receptor beta chains were all obtained from the same sample, sequenced in a study of T cell responses to AZD1222 COVID-19 vaccine. Clones were sequenced by immunoSEQ multiplex PCR, and TCRdb holds only the in-frame ones, with some missing. The sample contains tens of thousands of clones, approximately 92% of which appear only once. Sequences were derived from peripheral blood, sampled 28 days after the second AZD1222 dose. These receptors originate from an adult who received the AZD1222 COVID-19 vaccine.

The chain joins TRBV7-9 to TRBJ1-2; D unresolved. The CDR3 is made up of 10 amino acids. Germline CDR1 reads SEHNR; CDR2 reads FQNEAQ (reference sequence). V lost 5 bases, J lost 7 bases, and 5 bases lay in between. The CDR3 protein is CASSAIGYTF. The CDR3 nucleotides read TGTGCCAGCAGCGCTATTGGCTACACCTTC. Drawing the rest from reference TRBV7-9 and TRBJ1-2, the complete variable domain is DTGVSQNPRHKITKRGQNVTFRCDPISEHNRLYWYRQTLGQGPEFLTYFQNEAQLEKSRLLSDRFSAERPKGSFSTLEIQRTEQGDSAMYLCASSAIGYTFGSGTRLTVV.

The chain is built from TRBV5-6 and TRBJ1-3, with D hard to call. V gave up 1 base and J gave up 4 bases, with 9 bases separating them. This CDR3 spans 14 amino acids. CDR1 and CDR2 (germline): SGHDT, YYEEEE. In nucleotides, the CDR3 is TGTGCCAGCAGCTTGCTTCTTACGGGAAACACCATATATTTT. Residues: CASSLLLTGNTIYF.

The V call is TRBV6-2 or TRBV6-3, the J call TRBJ2-5, with 14 bases that match TRBD2. The CDR3 is 15 amino acids. V shed 4 bases and J 4 bases; nucleotides not matched to a gene: 2. CDR1 and CDR2 (germline): MNHEY, SVGEGT. CDR3 sequence reads: CASSSGTSGRETQYF. CDR3 coding DNA: TGTGCCAGCAGTTCTGGGACTAGCGGGAGAGAGACCCAGTACTTC.

J is TRBJ1-2 and V is TRBV5-5, with 11 bases aligning to TRBD1. V lost 3 bases and J lost 4; bases outside the gene matches: 5. CDR1 and CDR2 (germline): SGHKS, YYEKEE (reference sequence). The CDR3 length is 15 residues. CDR3 sequence (DNA): TGTGCCAGCAGCTCGGGACAGGGGGGGATCTATGGCTACACCTTC. Translated, it gives CASSSGQGGIYGYTF. The full variable domain, its missing parts supplied by reference TRBV5-5 and TRBJ1-2, is DAGVTQSPTHLIKTRGQQVTLRCSPISGHKSVSWYQQVLGQGPQFIFQYYEKEERGRGNFPDRFSARQFPNYSSELNVNALLLGDSALYLCASSSGQGGIYGYTFGSGTRLTVV.

The chain joins TRBV6-5 to TRBJ2-7, with 10 positions matching TRBD1. The CDR3 sequence is 14 residues long. The germline CDR1 and CDR2 sequences are MNHEY and SVGAGI. V trimming: 5 bases; J trimming: 5 bases; junction bases outside the gene matches: 6. In DNA, the CDR3 is TGTGCCAGCAGTAGGGACAGGGGCGGGAACGAGCAGTACTTC. Protein product: CASSRDRGGNEQYF.

This clone was picked up one time. The chain couples TRBV18 to TRBJ2-5; D remains ambiguous. CDR1 and CDR2 from the germline V gene are KGHSH and LQKENI. CDR3 length equals 16 residues. Deletions cut 6 bases from V and 2 bases from J, with 19 bases between. CDR3 amino acids: CASSPVSNQIQETQYF. In DNA form, the CDR3 reads TGTGCCAGCTCGCCAGTTTCCAACCAAATACAAGAGACCCAGTACTTC.

The V gene is TRBV7-2, the J gene TRBJ1-2; D uncertain. There are 15 residues in the CDR3. Germline values: CDR1 SGHTA, CDR2 FQGNSA. V was clipped by 5 bases and J by 8 bases, with 21 bases between them. For the CDR3, the DNA is TGTGCCAGCAGCCCAGGAGCCCCGACATCGGGGGGCTACACCTTC. Translation: CASSPGAPTSGGYTF.

The rearrangement joins TRBV12-5 to TRBJ2-5, with TRBD2 as a possible D gene (5 bases). Looked up from germline, CDR1 is LGHNT and CDR2 is FRNRAP. Deletions cut 5 bases from V and 4 bases from J, with 8 bases between. The CDR3 runs 12 residues. Here the CDR3 DNA reads TGTGCTAGTGGTCTAGAGGGAGAGACCCAGTACTTC. Amino acids: CASGLEGETQYF.

This rearrangement joins TRBV15 to TRBJ2-6, with D unclear. With 4 bases removed from V and 4 bases from J, the gap between germline ends came to 11 bases. CDR3 length: 15 residues. Germline loops: CDR1 LNHNV, CDR2 YYDKDF (reference sequence). The CDR3 coding sequence is TGTGCCACCAGCACTCGCTCTTCCGGGGCCAACGTCCTGACTTTC. Translation gives CATSTRSSGANVLTF.

The V and J genes are TRBV10-3 and TRBJ2-3; no clear D. The V end lost 6 bases, the J end lost 0 bases, and 7 bases lay between the germline ends. Germline V gene lookup returns CDR1 ENHRY and CDR2 SYGVKD. The CDR3 is 13 amino acids. The CDR3 coding sequence is TGTGCCATCAGGGAAGCTAGCACAGATACGCAGTATTTT. Its translation is CAIREASTDTQYF.

The chain uses TRBV19 and TRBJ1-2; perhaps TRBD1 as D (5 bases). Trimming cost V 11 bases and J 2 bases, with 9 bases left between them. The CDR3 spans 11 residues. In germline, CDR1 is LNHDA, CDR2 SQIVND (reference sequence). The CDR3 sequence is CADGANYGYTF. In DNA, the CDR3 is TGTGCCGACGGGGCGAACTATGGCTACACCTTC.

The CDR3 protein is CASNEGGGTDTQYF. CDR3 nucleotide sequence: TGTGCCAGCAACGAAGGAGGGGGCACAGATACGCAGTATTTT. This chain joins TRBV28 and TRBJ2-3; possibly TRBD2 for D (6 bases). CDR1 and CDR2 (germline): MDHEN, SYDVKM. The CDR3 sequence is 14 residues long. V was pared by 7 bases and J by 1 base, with 12 bases between.

The V call is TRBV2, the J call TRBJ2-7, with TRBD2 identical over 11 bases. The CDR3 contains 15 residues. The V gene end was trimmed by 4 bases and the J gene end by 8 bases; junction bases not matched to a gene: 10. Germline values: CDR1 SNHLY, CDR2 FYNNEI. The DNA for the CDR3 is TGTGCCAGCAGTGTTAGCGGGAGGGCCCGAGGTAAGCAGTACTTC. The encoded protein is CASSVSGRARGKQYF. Full variable domain (outside the CDR3, taken from reference TRBV2 and TRBJ2-7): EPEVTQTPSHQVTQMGQEVILRCVPISNHLYFYWYRQILGQKVEFLVSFYNNEISEKSEIFDDQFSVERPDGSNFTLKIRSTKLEDSAMYFCASSVSGRARGKQYFGPGTRLTVT.

This clone is termed medium-sized. This chain uses TRBV9 with TRBJ1-1; the match to TRBD1 covers 9 bases. There are 14 residues in the CDR3. Trimming took 4 bases from V and 8 from J; bases not matched to a gene: 9. CDR1 is SGDLS, CDR2 YYNGEE, per germline. CDR3 nucleotides: TGTGCCAGCAGCTCGGGGACAGGGAGCACGGAAGCTTTCTTT. Its protein is CASSSGTGSTEAFF.

CDR3 DNA sequence: TGTGCCAGCAGCTTAGATCTGGGGAACTATGGCTACACCTTC. Translating it yields CASSLDLGNYGYTF. The J gene is TRBJ1-2, the V gene TRBV7-8, with D unresolved. V lost 1 base and J 2 bases, leaving 8 bases between the germline ends. The CDR3 extends over 14 amino acids. The germline V gene encodes CDR1 SGHVS and CDR2 FQNEAQ.

This clone was detected a few times. This rearrangement joins TRBV30 to TRBJ1-1, with 7 bases that match TRBD1. The CDR3 runs to 13 residues. CDR1 is GTSNPN, CDR2 SVGIG, per germline (reference sequence). The J segment lost 4 bases and the V segment lost 5 bases, leaving 7 bases of the junction unmatched. In nucleotides, the CDR3 is TGTGCCTGGTCCCGACAGGGAGGCACTGAAGCTTTCTTT. This encodes CAWSRQGGTEAFF.

CDR3 sequence reads: CASRNSGANVLTF. DNA for the CDR3: TGTGCCAGCAGAAATTCTGGGGCCAACGTCCTGACTTTC. The V call is TRBV28, the J call TRBJ2-6, with D unclear. This CDR3 comprises 13 residues. V dropped 6 bases and J dropped 1 base, with 4 bases sitting between them. Germline lookup yields CDR1 MDHEN and CDR2 SYDVKM.

This clone was seen once. V and J are TRBV28 and TRBJ1-1, with D unresolved. CDR1 and CDR2 from the germline V gene are MDHEN and SYDVKM. Trimming shortened V by 2 bases and J by 6 bases, and 16 bases separated the two germline ends. This CDR3 comprises 15 residues. CDR3: CASSLIRGGAPEAFF. DNA for the CDR3: TGTGCCAGCAGTTTAATCCGAGGAGGAGCTCCTGAAGCTTTCTTT.

This clone is judged medium-sized. The sample carries other DNA sequences with the same CDR3. The chain combines TRBV18 with TRBJ1-1; D is undetermined. The CDR3 totals 13 residues. The germline V and J ends were trimmed by 6 bases and 0 bases, with 8 bases remaining between them. Germline CDR1 and CDR2: KGHSH and LQKENI. CDR3 DNA: TGTGCCAGCTCTCCCACCATGAACACTGAAGCTTTCTTT. As protein: CASSPTMNTEAFF.

This chain links TRBV5-6 with TRBJ1-1; D is undetermined. Per germline, CDR1 SGHDT and CDR2 YYEEEE. This CDR3 spans 15 amino acids. V was pared by 5 bases and J by 4 bases, with 18 bases between. The CDR3 spells CASSRPKGSTTEAFF. CDR3 in DNA: TGTGCCAGCAGTCGTCCAAAGGGAAGTACCACTGAAGCTTTCTTT.